The sequence of this T cell receptor (beta chain) was determined in a study of blood T cells in healthy people across ages (dated by TCRdb to 2014 to 2015). Regarding the complete study: In model experiments, roughly one uniquely barcoded TCR beta cDNA molecule per two T cells was captured by template switching. Using the same blood draw, the study looked at two additional independent replicas of 1 million unique cDNA reads for two donors, one aged 18 to 30 and the other aged 80 or older. Donors were grouped into four age groups: young (average 16 years), middle-aged (roughly 40), aged (roughly 67) and long-lived (just over 80). Donors of different ages were randomly distributed across sequencing lanes to avoid experimental bias. To track age-related changes in TCR beta repertoire diversity, the study relied on deep sequencing normalized with unique cDNA molecular identifiers. General conclusions and limits of the study: Since profiling was done on bulk unsorted PBMCs, naive and antigen-experienced compartments could not be conclusively compared. The percentage of naive T cells measured by flow cytometry correlated strongly with observed TCR beta diversity. Compared with the aged group, the long-lived group had more naive CD4+ T cells, fewer expanded clones and increased TCR diversity, a pattern suggesting age selection. Observed TCR beta diversity per million T cells fell roughly linearly with age, and a significant reduction was already apparent by age around 39. Donor CMV infection status was unknown, potentially confounding age-related changes in expanded clonotypes. Total diversity estimates from one million sequenced T cells were considered lower bounds and underestimates.

The library was obtained by 5' RACE. This sample was sequenced with an Illumina HiSeq 2500. A second PCR of roughly 7 to 11 cycles was performed with a sample-barcoded 5' primer and a J-beta primer mix. A template-switch 5' adaptor carrying 12 random nucleotides introduced a unique molecular identifier onto each TCR beta cDNA molecule. Each sample yielded at least 2.5 million CDR3-containing paired-end reads. The Mint cDNA synthesis kit, primed by a TRBC-specific oligonucleotide, was used to synthesize first-strand cDNA from all RNA. Following uracil-DNA glycosylase treatment, all cDNA underwent a first 18-cycle PCR with the universal primers M1SS and BC2_uni_R. The study's own analysis went as follows. Normalization of each sample was performed by random selection of 1 million high-quality reads, each carrying a distinct molecular identifier. Instead of being binned into consensus sequences, reads with shared molecular identifiers were discarded. MiTCR, run with a Q25 quality threshold and the strictest error-elimination algorithm, handled CDR3 identification, clonotype clustering and error correction. A nonparametric unseen species model with Euler transformation was used to estimate a lower bound on total TCR beta diversity. TCRdb reworked the public reads: Q25 trimming with fastp, MiXCR clone assembly, productive beta chains retained. All rows with the same CDR3 protein become a single entry with the most common DNA and genes. Here the V and J calls rest on TCRdb's processing, not on the authors' analysis. The sample table lists roughly 680,000 distinct CDR3 sequences, around a fifth of them with a count of one. Roughly 3.9% of the sample is in the top ten clones.

Systemically healthy Caucasian individuals from Russia, 39 in total and aged 6 to 90 years, were included as donors. Each donor gave about 10 milliliters of peripheral blood, drawn into EDTA-treated Vacutainer tubes. Ficoll-Paque density-gradient centrifugation was used to isolate PBMCs, with at least 7 million obtained per sample. Total RNA was extracted from PBMCs with Trizol reagent, with at least 5 micrograms obtained per sample. Naive CD45RAhigh/CD27high T cell percentages were measured by flow cytometry on a PBMC aliquot from every donor. As regards this clonotype: Its antigen is unknown. No base quality values were provided; no much bigger clone lies one nucleotide off.

According to the germline V gene, CDR1 reads SNHLY and CDR2 reads FYNNEI. Reading from cysteine to phenylalanine, the CDR3 counts 12 amino acids. Only the CDR3 part of the read is kept: 36 bases, read in frame from the first base. Cut back by 8 bases and 15 bases, the V and J ends lie 20 bases apart. The sequenced sample consisted of blood. The clonotype comes from a man between 65 and 79 years old in good health. This chain joins TRBV2 to TRBJ2-1; 5 matching bases give a weak D call of TRBD2. The CDR3 region: CASCRLAEASFF. The DNA sequence is given as TGTGCCAGCTGTCGGCTAGCAGAGGCTTCGTTCTTC. This CDR3, with the reference TRBV2 and TRBJ2-1 proteins standing in past its ends, gives the full variable domain EPEVTQTPSHQVTQMGQEVILRCVPISNHLYFYWYRQILGQKVEFLVSFYNNEISEKSEIFDDQFSVERPDGSNFTLKIRSTKLEDSAMYFCASCRLAEASFFGPGTRLTVL.